This TCR beta chain was found in a study of T cell repertoires in ileal Crohn's disease. Overall study context: Operated complications were stricturing disease (roughly 61%) and penetrating disease (around 39%).

Included were adult ileal or ileocolonic Crohn's patients indicated for ileocolonic resection. From germline, CDR1 is SEHNR and CDR2 FQNEAQ (reference sequence). The CDR3 contains 14 residues. Method: immunoSEQ multiplex PCR; TCRdb's copy keeps in-frame clones and lacks some. The table shows over 4,500 clones, with 75% to 85% occurring only once. Study results and limitations: Compared with non-smokers, active smokers at surgery showed more clonal expansions.

Comment on this clone: Antigen unknown.

The sequenced sample was ileal tissue. The chain uses TRBV7-9 and TRBJ2-5; D ambiguous. The DNA matches TRBJ2-7 better at its end, which makes the J call doubtful. The clonotype was recovered from an adult with Crohn's disease. The CDR3 DNA sequence: TGTGCCAGCAGCCCGCCCTCTCGCTCCTACGAGCAGTACTTC. It specifies CASSPPSRSYEQYF.